This T cell receptor beta chain was obtained from a study of blood T cell repertoires in COVID-19. The overall study: The samples span acute and convalescent COVID-19 from the United States, Italy and Spain. T cells, B-cell-depleted T cells, or PBMCs provided the cDNA or gDNA that served as material.

The CDR3 spans 13 residues. Trimming shortened V by 3 bases and J by 3 bases, and 8 bases separated the two germline ends. Germline V gene data show CDR1 as GTSNPN and CDR2 as SVGIG (reference sequence). Repertoires were generated with immunoSEQ multiplex PCR, while TCRdb's copy carries only in-frame clones and drops some. The sample carries around 330,000 clones, 85% recorded once. Someone with COVID-19 had been met by exposed participants within 2 weeks before study entry. The sequencing sample was made of PBMCs or T cells enriched from blood (not recorded which). The V gene is TRBV30, the J gene TRBJ1-4; no definite D call. The clonotype was recovered from a woman between 25 and 40 years old who had been exposed to COVID-19. The DNA for the CDR3 is TGTGCCTGGAGCGTCGGGGCTAATGAAAAACTGTTTTTT. The encoded protein is CAWSVGANEKLFF.